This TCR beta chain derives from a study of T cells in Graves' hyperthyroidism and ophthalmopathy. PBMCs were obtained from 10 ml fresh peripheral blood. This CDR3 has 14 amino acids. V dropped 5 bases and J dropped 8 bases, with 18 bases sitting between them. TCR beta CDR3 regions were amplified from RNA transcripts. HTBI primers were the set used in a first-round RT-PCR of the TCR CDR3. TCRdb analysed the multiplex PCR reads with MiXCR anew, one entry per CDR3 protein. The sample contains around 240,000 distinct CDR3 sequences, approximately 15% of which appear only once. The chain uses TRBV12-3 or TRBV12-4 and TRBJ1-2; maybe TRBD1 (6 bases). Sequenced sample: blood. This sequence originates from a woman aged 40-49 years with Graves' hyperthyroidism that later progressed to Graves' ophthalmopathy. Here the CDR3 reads CASSLQQGWEGYTF. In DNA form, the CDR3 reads TGTGCCAGCAGTCTGCAACAGGGTTGGGAGGGCTACACCTTC.